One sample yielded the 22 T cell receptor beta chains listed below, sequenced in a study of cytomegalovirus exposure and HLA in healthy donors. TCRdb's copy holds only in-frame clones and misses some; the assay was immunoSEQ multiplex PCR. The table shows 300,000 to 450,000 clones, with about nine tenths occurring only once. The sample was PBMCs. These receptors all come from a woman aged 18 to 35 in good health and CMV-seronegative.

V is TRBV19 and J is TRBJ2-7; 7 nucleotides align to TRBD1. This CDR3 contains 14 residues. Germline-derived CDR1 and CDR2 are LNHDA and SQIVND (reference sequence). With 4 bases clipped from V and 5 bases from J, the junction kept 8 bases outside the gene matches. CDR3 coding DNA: TGTGCCAGTAGTACAGGGGGTCCTCCCGACGAGCAGTACTTC. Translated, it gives CASSTGGPPDEQYF.

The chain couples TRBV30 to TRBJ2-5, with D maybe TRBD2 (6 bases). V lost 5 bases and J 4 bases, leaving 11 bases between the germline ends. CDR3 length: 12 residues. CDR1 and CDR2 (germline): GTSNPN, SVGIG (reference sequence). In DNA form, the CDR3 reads TGTGCCTGGGGGGGGTCAGCAGAGACCCAGTACTTC. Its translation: CAWGGSAETQYF.

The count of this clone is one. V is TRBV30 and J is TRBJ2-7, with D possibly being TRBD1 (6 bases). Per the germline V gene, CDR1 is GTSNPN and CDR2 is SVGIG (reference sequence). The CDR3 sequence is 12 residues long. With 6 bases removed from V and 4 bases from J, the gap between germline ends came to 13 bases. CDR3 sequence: CACTGPRYEQYF. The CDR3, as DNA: TGTGCCTGTACAGGGCCTCGATACGAGCAGTACTTC.

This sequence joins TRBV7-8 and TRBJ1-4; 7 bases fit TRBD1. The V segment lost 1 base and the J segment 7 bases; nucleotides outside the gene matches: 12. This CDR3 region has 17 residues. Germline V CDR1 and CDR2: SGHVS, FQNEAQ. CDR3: CASSLGQGIRQFEKLFF. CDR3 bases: TGTGCCAGCAGCTTAGGACAGGGAATCAGACAATTTGAAAAACTGTTTTTT.

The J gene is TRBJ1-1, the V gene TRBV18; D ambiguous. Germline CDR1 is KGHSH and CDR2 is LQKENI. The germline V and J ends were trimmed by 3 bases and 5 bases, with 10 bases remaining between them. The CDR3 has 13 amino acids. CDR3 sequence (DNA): TGTGCCAGCTCACCTTCAGTGGAGACTGAAGCTTTCTTT. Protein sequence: CASSPSVETEAFF.

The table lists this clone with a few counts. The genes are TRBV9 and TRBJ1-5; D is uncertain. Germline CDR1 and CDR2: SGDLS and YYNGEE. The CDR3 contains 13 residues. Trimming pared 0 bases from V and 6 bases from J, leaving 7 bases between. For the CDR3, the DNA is TGTGCCAGCAGCGTAGGGTGGAGTCAGCCCCAGCATTTT. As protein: CASSVGWSQPQHF.

The DNA for the CDR3 is TGTGCCTGGACTGACAGGAGTAAAGAGACCCAGTACTTC. Translating it yields CAWTDRSKETQYF. The chain has TRBV30 and TRBJ2-5; possible D gene TRBD1, 6 bases. Trimming removed 4 bases at V and 3 bases at J, with 12 bases between. Germline V gives CDR1 GTSNPN, CDR2 SVGIG (reference sequence). The CDR3 length is 13 residues. The full variable domain, in which reference TRBV30 and TRBJ2-5 provide the parts outside the CDR3, is SQTIHQWPATLVQPVGSPLSLECTVEGTSNPNLYWYRQAAGRGLQLLFYSVGIGQISSEVPQNLSASRPQDRQFILSSKKLLLSDSGFYLCAWTDRSKETQYFGPGTRLLVL.

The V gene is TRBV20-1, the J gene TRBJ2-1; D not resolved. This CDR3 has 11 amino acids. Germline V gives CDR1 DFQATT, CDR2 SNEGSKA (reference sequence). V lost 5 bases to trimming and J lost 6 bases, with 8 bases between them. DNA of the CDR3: TGCAGTGCTCGGCAGGCCAATGAGCAGTTCTTC. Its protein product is CSARQANEQFF.

The CDR3 loop reads CATSRSDRVSSPLHF. The CDR3 region has the DNA TGTGCCACCAGCAGATCGGACAGGGTCTCCTCACCCCTCCACTTT. V is TRBV15 and J is TRBJ1-6; 8 bases match TRBD1. Trimming took 2 bases from V and 10 from J; bases not matched to a gene: 7. Per germline, CDR1 LNHNV and CDR2 YYDKDF (reference sequence). The CDR3 contains 15 residues.

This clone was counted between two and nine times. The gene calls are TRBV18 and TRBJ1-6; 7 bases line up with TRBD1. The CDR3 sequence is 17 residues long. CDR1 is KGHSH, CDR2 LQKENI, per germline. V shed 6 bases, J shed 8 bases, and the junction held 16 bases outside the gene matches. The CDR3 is CASSNRPGGINDSPLHF. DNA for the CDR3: TGTGCCAGCTCGAACCGACCAGGGGGAATAAATGATTCACCCCTCCACTTT.

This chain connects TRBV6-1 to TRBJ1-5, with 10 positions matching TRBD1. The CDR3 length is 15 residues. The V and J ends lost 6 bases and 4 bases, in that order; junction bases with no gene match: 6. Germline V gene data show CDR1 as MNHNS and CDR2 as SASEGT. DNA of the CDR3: TGTGCCAGCAGGGGGGGACAGGGGTGGAATCAGCCCCAGCATTTT. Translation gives CASRGGQGWNQPQHF.

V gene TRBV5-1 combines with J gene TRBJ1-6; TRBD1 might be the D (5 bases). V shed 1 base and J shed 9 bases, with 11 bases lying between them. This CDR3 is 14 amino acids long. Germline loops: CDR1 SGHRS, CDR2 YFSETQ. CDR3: CASSLTGDTSPLHF. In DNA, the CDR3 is TGCGCCAGCAGCTTGACAGGTGATACTTCACCCCTCCACTTT.

The CDR3: CASSSRTGTSMFF. The CDR3 DNA sequence: TGTGCCAGCAGCTCCCGAACCGGGACTAGCATGTTCTTC. The rearrangement uses TRBV11-2 and TRBJ2-1; TRBD2 matches 9 bases. J gave up 15 bases and V 4 bases, and 10 bases lay outside the gene matches. Germline V gives CDR1 SGHAT, CDR2 FQNNGV. The CDR3 is 13 residues long.

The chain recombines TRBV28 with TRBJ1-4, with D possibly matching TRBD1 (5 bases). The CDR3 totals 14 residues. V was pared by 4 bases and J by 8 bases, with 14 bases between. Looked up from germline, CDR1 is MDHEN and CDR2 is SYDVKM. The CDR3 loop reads CASSSWGESEKLFF. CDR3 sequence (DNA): TGTGCCAGCAGTTCGTGGGGGGAGTCCGAAAAACTGTTTTTT.

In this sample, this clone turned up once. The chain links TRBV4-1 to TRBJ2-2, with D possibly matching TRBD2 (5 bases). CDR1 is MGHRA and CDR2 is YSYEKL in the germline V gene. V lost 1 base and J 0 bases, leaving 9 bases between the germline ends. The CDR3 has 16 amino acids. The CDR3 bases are TGCGCCAGCAGCCAAGGGACGGGGACGAACACCGGGGAGCTGTTTTTT. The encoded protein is CASSQGTGTNTGELFF.

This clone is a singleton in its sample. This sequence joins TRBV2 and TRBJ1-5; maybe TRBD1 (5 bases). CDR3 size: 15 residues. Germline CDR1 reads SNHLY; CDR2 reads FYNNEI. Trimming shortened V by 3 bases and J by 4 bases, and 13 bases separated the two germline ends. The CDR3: CASSETRARNQPQHF. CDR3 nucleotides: TGTGCCAGCAGTGAGACCAGGGCAAGGAATCAGCCCCAGCATTTT.

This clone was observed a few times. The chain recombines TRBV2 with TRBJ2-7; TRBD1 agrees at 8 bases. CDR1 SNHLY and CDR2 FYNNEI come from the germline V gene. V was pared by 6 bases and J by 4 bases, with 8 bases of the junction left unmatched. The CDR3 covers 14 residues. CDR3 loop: CASRGGQGFYEQYF. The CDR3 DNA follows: TGTGCCAGCAGGGGAGGACAGGGTTTTTACGAGCAGTACTTC.

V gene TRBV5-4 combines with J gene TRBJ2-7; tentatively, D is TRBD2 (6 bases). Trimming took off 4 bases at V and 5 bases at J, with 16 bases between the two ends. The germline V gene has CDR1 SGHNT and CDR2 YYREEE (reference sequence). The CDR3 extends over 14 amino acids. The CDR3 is CASSRGWGVDEQYF. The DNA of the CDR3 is TGTGCCAGCAGCCGGGGGTGGGGCGTGGACGAGCAGTACTTC.

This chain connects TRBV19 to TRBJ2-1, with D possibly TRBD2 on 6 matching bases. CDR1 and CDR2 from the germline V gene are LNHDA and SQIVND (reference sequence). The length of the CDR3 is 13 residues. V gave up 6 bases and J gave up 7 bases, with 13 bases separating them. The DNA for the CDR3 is TGTGCCAGTAGCGGGACTGTCTTTAATGAGCAGTTCTTC. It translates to CASSGTVFNEQFF.

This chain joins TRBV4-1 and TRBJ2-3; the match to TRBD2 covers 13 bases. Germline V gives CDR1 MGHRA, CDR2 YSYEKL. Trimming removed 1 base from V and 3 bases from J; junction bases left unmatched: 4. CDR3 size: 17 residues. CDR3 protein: CASSQVRLAGGTDTQYF. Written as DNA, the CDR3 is TGCGCCAGCAGCCAAGTCCGACTAGCGGGAGGTACAGATACGCAGTATTTT.

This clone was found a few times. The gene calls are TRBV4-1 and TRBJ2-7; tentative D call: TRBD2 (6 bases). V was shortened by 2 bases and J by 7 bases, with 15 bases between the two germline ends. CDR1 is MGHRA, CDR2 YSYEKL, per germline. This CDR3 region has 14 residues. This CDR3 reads CASSQTRLGREQYF. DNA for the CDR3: TGCGCCAGCAGCCAAACAAGATTGGGGAGGGAGCAGTACTTC.

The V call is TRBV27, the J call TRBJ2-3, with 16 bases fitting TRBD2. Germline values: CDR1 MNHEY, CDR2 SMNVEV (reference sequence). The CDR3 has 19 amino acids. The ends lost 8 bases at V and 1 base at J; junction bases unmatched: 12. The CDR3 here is CASRIPGLAGGIGTDTQYF. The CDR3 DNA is TGTGCCAGCCGAATACCGGGACTAGCGGGAGGGATCGGCACAGATACGCAGTATTTT.